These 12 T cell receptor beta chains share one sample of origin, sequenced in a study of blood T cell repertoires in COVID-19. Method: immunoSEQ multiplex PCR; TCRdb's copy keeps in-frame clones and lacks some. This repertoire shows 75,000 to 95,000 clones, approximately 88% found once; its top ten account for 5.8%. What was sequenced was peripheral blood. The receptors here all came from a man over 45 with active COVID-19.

CDR3 nucleotides: TGTGCCAGAAGCTTGGCGTCGGGGGGCCGGTACAATGAGCAGTTCTTC. It codes for CARSLASGGRYNEQFF. This chain links TRBV5-3 with TRBJ2-1; D is possibly TRBD2 (7 bases). TRBV5-3 is classed as an ORF, of uncertain function. Trimming took off 0 bases at V and 4 bases at J, with 14 bases between the two ends. This CDR3 contains 16 residues.

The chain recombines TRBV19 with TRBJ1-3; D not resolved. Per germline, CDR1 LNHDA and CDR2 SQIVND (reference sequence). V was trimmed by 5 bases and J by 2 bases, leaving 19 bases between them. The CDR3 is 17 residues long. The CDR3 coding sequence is TGTGCCAGTAGTTCCCGGAGGAACCGGGCTGCTGGAAACACCATATATTTT. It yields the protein CASSSRRNRAAGNTIYF.

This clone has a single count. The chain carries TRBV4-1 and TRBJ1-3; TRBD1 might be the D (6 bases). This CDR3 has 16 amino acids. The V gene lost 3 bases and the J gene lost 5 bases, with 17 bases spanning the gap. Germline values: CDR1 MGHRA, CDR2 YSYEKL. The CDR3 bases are TGCGCCAGCAGCCATCCAAACAGGGATCGGAGAAACACCATATATTTT. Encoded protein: CASSHPNRDRRNTIYF.

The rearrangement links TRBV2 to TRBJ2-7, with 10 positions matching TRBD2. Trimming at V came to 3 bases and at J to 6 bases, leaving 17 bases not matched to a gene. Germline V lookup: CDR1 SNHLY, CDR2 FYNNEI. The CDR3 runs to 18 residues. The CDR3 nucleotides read TGTGCCAGCAGTGACGCGTCGGGCGAACTAGCGGGATCGGGCGAGCAGTACTTC. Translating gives CASSDASGELAGSGEQYF.

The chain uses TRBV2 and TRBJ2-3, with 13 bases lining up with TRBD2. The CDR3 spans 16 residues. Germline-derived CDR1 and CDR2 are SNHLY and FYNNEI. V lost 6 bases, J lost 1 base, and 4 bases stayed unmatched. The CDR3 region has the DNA TGTGCCAGCAGAAGGACTAGCGGGAGAGGCACAGATACGCAGTATTTT. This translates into CASRRTSGRGTDTQYF.

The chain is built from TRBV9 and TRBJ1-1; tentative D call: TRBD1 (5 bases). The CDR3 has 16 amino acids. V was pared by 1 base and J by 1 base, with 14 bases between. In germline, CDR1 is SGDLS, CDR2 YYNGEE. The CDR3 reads CASSVLTDPSNTEAFF. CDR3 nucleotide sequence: TGTGCCAGCAGCGTATTGACAGACCCATCGAACACTGAAGCTTTCTTT.

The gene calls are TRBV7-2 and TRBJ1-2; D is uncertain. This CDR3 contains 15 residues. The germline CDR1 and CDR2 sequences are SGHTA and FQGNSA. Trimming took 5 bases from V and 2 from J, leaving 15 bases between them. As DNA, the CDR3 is TGTGCCAGCAGCCCCCGGGGATACGGCAACTATGGCTACACCTTC. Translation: CASSPRGYGNYGYTF.

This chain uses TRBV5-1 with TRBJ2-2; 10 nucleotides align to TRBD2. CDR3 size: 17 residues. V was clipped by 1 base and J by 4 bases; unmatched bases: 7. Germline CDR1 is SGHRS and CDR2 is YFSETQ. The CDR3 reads CASSLTSGVGSTGELFF. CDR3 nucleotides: TGCGCCAGCAGCTTGACTAGCGGGGTGGGGAGCACCGGGGAGCTGTTTTTT.

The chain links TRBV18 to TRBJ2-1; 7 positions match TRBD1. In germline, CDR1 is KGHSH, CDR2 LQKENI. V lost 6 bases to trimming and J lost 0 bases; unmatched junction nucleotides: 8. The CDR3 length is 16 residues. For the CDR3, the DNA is TGTGCCAGCTCGTCCCGGGGACAGAGCTCCTACAATGAGCAGTTCTTC. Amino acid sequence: CASSSRGQSSYNEQFF. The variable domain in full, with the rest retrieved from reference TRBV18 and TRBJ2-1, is NAGVMQNPRHLVRRRGQEARLRCSPMKGHSHVYWYRQLPEEGLKFMVYLQKENIIDESGMPKERFSAEFPKEGPSILRIQQVVRGDSAAYFCASSSRGQSSYNEQFFGPGTRLTVL.

The CDR3 DNA sequence: TGTGCCAGCAGCAAAGAGCGCAGGGTCGGGGAGACCCAGTACTTC. This encodes CASSKERRVGETQYF. The genes are TRBV21-1 and TRBJ2-5; the table gives TRBD1 as D, unverified against the DNA. TRBV21-1 is annotated as a pseudogene. There are 15 residues in the CDR3.

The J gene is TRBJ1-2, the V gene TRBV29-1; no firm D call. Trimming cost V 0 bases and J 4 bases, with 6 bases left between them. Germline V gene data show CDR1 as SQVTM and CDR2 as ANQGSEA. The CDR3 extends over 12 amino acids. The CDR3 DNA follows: TGCAGCGTTGAAGACCCCGTCTATGGCTACACCTTC. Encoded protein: CSVEDPVYGYTF.

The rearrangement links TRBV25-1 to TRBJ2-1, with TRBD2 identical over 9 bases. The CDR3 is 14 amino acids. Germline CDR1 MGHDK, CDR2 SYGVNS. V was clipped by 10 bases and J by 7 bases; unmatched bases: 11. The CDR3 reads CATATSGKRNEQFF. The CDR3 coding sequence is TGTGCCACCGCGACTAGCGGAAAGCGGAATGAGCAGTTCTTC.